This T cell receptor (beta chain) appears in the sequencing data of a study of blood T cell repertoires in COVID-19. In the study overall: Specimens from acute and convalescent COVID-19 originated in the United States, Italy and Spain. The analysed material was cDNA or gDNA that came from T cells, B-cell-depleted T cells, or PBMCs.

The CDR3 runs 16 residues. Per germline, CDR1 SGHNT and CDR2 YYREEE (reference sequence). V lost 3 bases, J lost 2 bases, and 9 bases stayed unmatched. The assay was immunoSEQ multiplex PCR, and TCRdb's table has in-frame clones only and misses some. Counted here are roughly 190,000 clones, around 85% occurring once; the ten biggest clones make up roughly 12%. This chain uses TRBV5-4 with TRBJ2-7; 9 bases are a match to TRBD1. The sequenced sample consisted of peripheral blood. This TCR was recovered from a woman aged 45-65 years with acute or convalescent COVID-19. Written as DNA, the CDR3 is TGTGCCAGCAGCTCCAAGCGGGGACAGGGTACCTACGAGCAGTACTTC. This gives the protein CASSSKRGQGTYEQYF.